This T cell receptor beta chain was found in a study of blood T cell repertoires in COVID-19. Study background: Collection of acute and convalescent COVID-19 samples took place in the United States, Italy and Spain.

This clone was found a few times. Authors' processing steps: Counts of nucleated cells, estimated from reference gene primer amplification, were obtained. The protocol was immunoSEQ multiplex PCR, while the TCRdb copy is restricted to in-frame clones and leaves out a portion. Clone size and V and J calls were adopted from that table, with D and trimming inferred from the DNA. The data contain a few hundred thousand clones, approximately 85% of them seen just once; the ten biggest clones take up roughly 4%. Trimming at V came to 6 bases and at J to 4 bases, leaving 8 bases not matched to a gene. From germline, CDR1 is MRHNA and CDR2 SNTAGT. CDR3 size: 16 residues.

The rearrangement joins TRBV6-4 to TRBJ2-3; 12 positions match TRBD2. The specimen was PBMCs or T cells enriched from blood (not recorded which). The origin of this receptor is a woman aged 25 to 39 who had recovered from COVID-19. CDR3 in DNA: TGTGCCAGCAGCCCCTCTAGCGGGGGGGCCTCAGATACGCAGTATTTT. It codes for CASSPSSGGASDTQYF.